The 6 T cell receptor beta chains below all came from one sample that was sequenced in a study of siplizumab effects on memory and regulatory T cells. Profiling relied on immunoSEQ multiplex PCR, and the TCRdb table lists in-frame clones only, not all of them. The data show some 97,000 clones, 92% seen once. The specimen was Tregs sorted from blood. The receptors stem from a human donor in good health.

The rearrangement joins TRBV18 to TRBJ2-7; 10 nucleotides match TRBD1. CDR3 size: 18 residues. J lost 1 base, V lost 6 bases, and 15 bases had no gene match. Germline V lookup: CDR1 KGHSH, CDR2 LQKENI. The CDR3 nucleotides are TGTGCCAGCTCCGGGAATTTCGGGGACAGGGGCCCTTCCTACGAGCAGTACTTC. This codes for CASSGNFGDRGPSYEQYF.

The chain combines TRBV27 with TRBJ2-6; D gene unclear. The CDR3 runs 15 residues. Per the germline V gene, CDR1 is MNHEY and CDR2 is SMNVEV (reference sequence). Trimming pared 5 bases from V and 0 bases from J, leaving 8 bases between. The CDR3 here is CASSTPSSGANVLTF. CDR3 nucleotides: TGTGCCAGCAGTACTCCAAGCTCTGGGGCCAACGTCCTGACTTTC.

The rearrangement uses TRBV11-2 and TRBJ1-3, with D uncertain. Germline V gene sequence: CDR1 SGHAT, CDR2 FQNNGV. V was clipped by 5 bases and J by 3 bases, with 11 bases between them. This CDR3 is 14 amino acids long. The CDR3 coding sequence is TGTGCCAGCAGCGTTTCGTTGGGTGGAAACACCATATATTTT. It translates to CASSVSLGGNTIYF.

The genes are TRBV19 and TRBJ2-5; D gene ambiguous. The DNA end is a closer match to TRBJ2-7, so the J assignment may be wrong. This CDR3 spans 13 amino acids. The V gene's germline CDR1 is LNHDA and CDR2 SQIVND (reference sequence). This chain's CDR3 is CASSIQGSYEQYF. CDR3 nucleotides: TGTGCCAGTAGTATACAAGGCTCCTACGAGCAGTACTTC.

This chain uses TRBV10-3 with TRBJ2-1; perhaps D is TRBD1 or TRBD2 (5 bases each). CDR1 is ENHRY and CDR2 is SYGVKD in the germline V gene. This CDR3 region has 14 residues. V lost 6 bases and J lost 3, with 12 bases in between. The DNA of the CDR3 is TGTGCCATCAGGCCCGGGGCAGACTACAATGAGCAGTTCTTC. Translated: CAIRPGADYNEQFF.

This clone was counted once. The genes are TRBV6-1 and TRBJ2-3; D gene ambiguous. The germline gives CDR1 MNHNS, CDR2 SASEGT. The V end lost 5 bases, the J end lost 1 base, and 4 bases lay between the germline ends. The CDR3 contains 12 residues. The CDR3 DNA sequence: TGTGCCAGCAGTCGGGGCACAGATACGCAGTATTTT. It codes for CASSRGTDTQYF.